Listed here are 18 T cell receptor beta chains from one sample, sequenced in a study of T cells after yellow fever vaccination. TCRdb re-analysed the 5' RACE reads in MiXCR, keeping a single row per CDR3 protein. Here the sample spans some 96,000 distinct CDR3 sequences, 7.5% to 10% being singletons. Sequenced here: CD8+ T cells not binding an NS4B(214-222) dextramer, sorted from PBMCs, sampled around 15 days after the first yellow fever vaccination. These receptors were taken from a young man who received the YFV17D yellow fever vaccine.

This clonotype was found many times. The rearrangement links TRBV5-1 to TRBJ2-1; no clear D. V lost 6 bases, J lost 6 bases, and 13 bases lay in between. The germline V gene encodes CDR1 SGHRS and CDR2 YFSETQ. This CDR3 contains 13 residues. DNA for the CDR3: TGCGCCAGCAAGGCCCCTGGGTTCAATGAGCAGTTCTTC. Protein: CASKAPGFNEQFF.

This clonotype has just a few counts. The chain recombines TRBV7-9 with TRBJ2-7, with D possibly TRBD1 on 6 matching bases. V was trimmed by 4 bases and J by 0 bases, leaving 19 bases between them. The CDR3 totals 17 residues. Germline V CDR1 and CDR2: SEHNR, FQNEAQ (reference sequence). The CDR3 DNA reads as TGTGCCAGCAGCTCCGCCATACTTAGGGGGAGCTCCTACGAGCAGTACTTC. It translates to CASSSAILRGSSYEQYF.

The J gene is TRBJ2-3, the V gene TRBV10-1, with D perhaps matching TRBD2 (5 bases). The CDR3 covers 14 residues. Germline lookup yields CDR1 WNHNN and CDR2 SYGVQD (reference sequence). V was cut by 3 bases and J by 2 bases, with 9 bases left in between. CDR3 amino acids: CASSDKRLTDTQYF. Here the CDR3 DNA reads TGCGCCAGCAGTGATAAGCGGCTCACAGATACGCAGTATTTT.

This clonotype occurred a few times. The chain couples TRBV6-5 to TRBJ1-2; 9 nucleotides align to TRBD1. CDR1 and CDR2 from the germline V gene are MNHEY and SVGAGI. Germline trimming cut 0 bases from V and 7 bases from J; bases unmatched to any gene: 6. The length of the CDR3 is 15 residues. The CDR3 loop reads CASSYSGTGKSGYTF. DNA for the CDR3: TGTGCCAGCAGTTACTCCGGGACAGGGAAGTCTGGCTACACCTTC.

The rearrangement joins TRBV3-1 to TRBJ1-2; D unclear. The CDR3 runs 18 residues. Germline CDR1 LGHDT, CDR2 YNNKEL (reference sequence). V lost 0 bases to trimming and J lost 4 bases, with 21 bases between them. The chain's CDR3 is CASSQDGGGVGSLYGYTF. In DNA form, the CDR3 reads TGTGCCAGCAGCCAAGACGGAGGCGGGGTTGGGAGTCTCTATGGCTACACCTTC.

In this sample, this clonotype turned up a few times. V and J are TRBV2 and TRBJ1-1; D is unresolved. Germline V gene sequence: CDR1 SNHLY, CDR2 FYNNEI. This CDR3 is 13 amino acids long. The V end lost 6 bases, the J end lost 10 bases, and 18 bases lay between the germline ends. The CDR3 loop is CASRRGYSWGAFF. CDR3 bases: TGTGCCAGCAGACGAGGGTATTCCTGGGGAGCTTTCTTT.

The genes are TRBV5-6 and TRBJ1-2; D is perhaps TRBD1 (5 bases). Trimming cost V 2 bases and J 0 bases, with 11 bases left between them. Germline V gives CDR1 SGHDT, CDR2 YYEEEE. This CDR3 has 15 residues. The CDR3 sequence is CASSLQVPSNYGYTF. The CDR3 coding sequence is TGTGCCAGCAGCTTACAGGTTCCTTCTAACTATGGCTACACCTTC.

The V gene is TRBV7-3, the J gene TRBJ2-2, with 11 bases fitting TRBD1. V lost 5 bases, J lost 7 bases, and 6 bases stayed unmatched. This CDR3 has 15 amino acids. CDR1 is SGHTA, CDR2 FQGTGA, per germline. CDR3 sequence reads: CASSLRTGGGGELFF. The CDR3 DNA follows: TGTGCCAGCAGCCTCCGGACAGGGGGCGGCGGGGAGCTGTTTTTT.

This clonotype was observed many times. The chain recombines TRBV12-3 or TRBV12-4 with TRBJ2-2; D not resolved. V was shortened by 8 bases and J by 6 bases, with 10 bases between the two germline ends. The CDR3 contains 12 residues. CDR3 sequence (DNA): TGTGCCAGCGTCTTCCGGTCCGGGGAGCTGTTTTTT. Translated, it gives CASVFRSGELFF.

This clonotype has a handful of counts. The V gene is TRBV28, the J gene TRBJ1-2; 9 bases are a match to TRBD1. V dropped 3 bases and J dropped 1; count of bases not matched to a gene: 9. The V gene's germline CDR1 is MDHEN and CDR2 SYDVKM. This CDR3 has 17 residues. This CDR3 is CASSFYPRQGGNYGYTF. For the CDR3, the DNA is TGTGCCAGCAGTTTCTACCCTCGACAGGGGGGTAACTATGGCTACACCTTC.

There are many counts of this clonotype. The CDR3 coding sequence is TGTGCCAGCAGCTCGACAGACCCACAGAGTGGGGAGCTGTTTTTT. Its translation: CASSSTDPQSGELFF. The chain carries TRBV5-6 and TRBJ2-2; tentatively, D is TRBD1 (5 bases). CDR1 SGHDT and CDR2 YYEEEE come from the germline V gene. The CDR3 runs 15 residues. The germline V and J ends were trimmed by 3 bases and 8 bases, with 17 bases remaining between them.

This chain joins TRBV7-6 and TRBJ2-3, with 8 nucleotides matching TRBD2. This CDR3 has 17 amino acids. Germline V gene sequence: CDR1 SGHVS, CDR2 FNYEAQ. V was clipped by 5 bases and J by 4 bases; unmatched bases: 14. Written as DNA, the CDR3 is TGTGCCAGCAGCACCCATGGGACTAGAGGTGGGGCAGATACGCAGTATTTT. Protein product: CASSTHGTRGGADTQYF.

This clonotype was recorded a few times. This chain links TRBV29-1 with TRBJ1-2, with D tentatively TRBD1 (5 bases). The germline V and J ends were trimmed by 2 bases and 4 bases, with 8 bases remaining between them. CDR1 and CDR2 (germline): SQVTM, ANQGSEA. CDR3 length: 12 residues. The CDR3 DNA follows: TGCAGCGTTGAAAGGGGATTCTATGGCTACACCTTC. As protein: CSVERGFYGYTF.

Only a few counts were recorded for this clonotype. The chain joins TRBV6-1 to TRBJ1-5, with D possibly being TRBD1 (5 bases). V dropped 2 bases and J dropped 0 bases, with 17 bases sitting between them. The CDR3 runs 18 residues. The germline V gene encodes CDR1 MNHNS and CDR2 SASEGT. The CDR3 DNA reads as TGTGCCAGCAGTGAACCACCTGACAGTAGTATTAGCAATCAGCCCCAGCATTTT. Residues: CASSEPPDSSISNQPQHF.

In this sample, this clonotype turned up many times. The chain is built from TRBV7-2 and TRBJ2-1; tentatively, D is TRBD2 (6 bases). The V end lost 3 bases, the J end lost 1 base, and 19 bases lay between the germline ends. CDR1 SGHTA and CDR2 FQGNSA come from the germline V gene. The CDR3 is 18 residues long. This CDR3 is CASSFPRDLQISYNEQFF. In DNA, the CDR3 is TGTGCCAGCAGCTTCCCGCGGGACTTACAAATTTCCTACAATGAGCAGTTCTTC. Variable domain in full (rest from reference TRBV7-2 and TRBJ2-1): GAGVSQSPSNKVTEKGKDVELRCDPISGHTALYWYRQSLGQGLEFLIYFQGNSAPDKSGLPSDRFSAERTGGSVSTLTIQRTQQEDSAVYLCASSFPRDLQISYNEQFFGPGTRLTVL.

CDR3 coding DNA: TGTGCCATCAGTCCGGGGGCCGACGAGCAGTACGTC. It is translated as CAISPGADEQYV. The rearrangement uses TRBV10-3 and TRBJ2-7; possibly TRBD1 or TRBD2 for D (6 bases each). The V gene's germline CDR1 is ENHRY and CDR2 SYGVKD. The CDR3 is 12 amino acids. V was cut by 5 bases and J by 5 bases, with 10 bases left in between.

This sequence joins TRBV27 and TRBJ1-5; D unclear. The CDR3 spans 13 residues. Trimming stripped 8 bases from V and 7 bases from J, with 15 bases between. CDR1 is MNHEY and CDR2 is SMNVEV in the germline V gene (reference sequence). This CDR3 is CASGRVGAQPQHF. The CDR3 DNA sequence: TGTGCCAGCGGCCGGGTGGGCGCACAGCCCCAGCATTTT.

There are a few counts of this clonotype. The chain combines TRBV6-2 or TRBV6-3 with TRBJ1-5, with D perhaps matching TRBD1 (6 bases). Per the germline V gene, CDR1 is MNHEY and CDR2 is SVGEGT. The V end was cut by 6 bases, the J end by 2 bases, with 11 bases between. This CDR3 spans 14 amino acids. The CDR3 here is CASRDSRGNQPQHF. The CDR3 DNA reads as TGTGCCAGCAGGGACAGCAGAGGCAATCAGCCCCAGCATTTT.